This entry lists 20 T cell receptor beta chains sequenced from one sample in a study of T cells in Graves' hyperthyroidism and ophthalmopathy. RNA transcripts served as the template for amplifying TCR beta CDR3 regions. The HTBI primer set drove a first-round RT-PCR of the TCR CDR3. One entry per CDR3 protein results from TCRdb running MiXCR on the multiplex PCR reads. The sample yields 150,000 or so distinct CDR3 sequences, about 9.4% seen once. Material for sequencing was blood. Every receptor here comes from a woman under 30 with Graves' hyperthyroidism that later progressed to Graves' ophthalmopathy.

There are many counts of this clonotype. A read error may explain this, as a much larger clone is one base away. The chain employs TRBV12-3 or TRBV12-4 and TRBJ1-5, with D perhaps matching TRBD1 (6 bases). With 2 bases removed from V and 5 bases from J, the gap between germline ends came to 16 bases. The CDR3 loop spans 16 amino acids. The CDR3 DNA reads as TGTGCCAGCAGTTTACGGGGGGGCGGAGGCGATCAGCCCCAGCATTTT. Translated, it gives CASSLRGGGGDQPQHF.

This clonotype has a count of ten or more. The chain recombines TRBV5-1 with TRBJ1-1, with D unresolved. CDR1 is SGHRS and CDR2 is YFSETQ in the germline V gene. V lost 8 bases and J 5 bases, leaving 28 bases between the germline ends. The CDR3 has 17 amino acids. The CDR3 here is CASSTTPARGWSTEAFF. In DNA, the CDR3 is TGCGCCAGTTCCACAACACCGGCCCGGGGATGGAGTACTGAAGCTTTCTTT.

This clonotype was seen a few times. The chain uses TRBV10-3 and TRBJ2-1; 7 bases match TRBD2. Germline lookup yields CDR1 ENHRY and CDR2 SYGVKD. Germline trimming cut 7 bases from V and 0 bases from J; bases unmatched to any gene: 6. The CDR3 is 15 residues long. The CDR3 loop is CAITHGRDSYNEQFF. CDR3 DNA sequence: TGTGCCATCACCCATGGGAGGGACTCCTACAATGAGCAGTTCTTC.

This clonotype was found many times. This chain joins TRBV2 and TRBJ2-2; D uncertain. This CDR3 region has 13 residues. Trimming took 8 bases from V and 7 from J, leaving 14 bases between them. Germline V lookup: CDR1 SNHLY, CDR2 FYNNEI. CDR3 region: CASLSPLGGELFF. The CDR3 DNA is TGTGCCAGCTTAAGTCCCCTCGGCGGGGAGCTGTTTTTT.

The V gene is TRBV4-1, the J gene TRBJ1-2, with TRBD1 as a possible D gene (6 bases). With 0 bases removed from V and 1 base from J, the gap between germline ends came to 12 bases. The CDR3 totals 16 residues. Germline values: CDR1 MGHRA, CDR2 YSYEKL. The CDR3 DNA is TGCGCCAGCAGCCAAGAAGGGGGAGGGAATAACTATGGCTACACCTTC. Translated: CASSQEGGGNNYGYTF.

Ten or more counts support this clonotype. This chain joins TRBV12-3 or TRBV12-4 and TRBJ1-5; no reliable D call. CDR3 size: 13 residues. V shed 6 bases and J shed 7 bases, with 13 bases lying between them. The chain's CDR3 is CASSSSSFQPQHF. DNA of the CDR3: TGTGCCAGCAGCTCGTCCAGTTTCCAGCCCCAGCATTTT.

In nucleotides, the CDR3 is TGTGCCAGCAGCGTAGCAGGCCCCGTCAATGAGCAGTTCTTC. Translation gives CASSVAGPVNEQFF. V and J are TRBV9 and TRBJ2-1, with D unresolved. Germline CDR1 reads SGDLS; CDR2 reads YYNGEE. Trimming pared 0 bases from V and 6 bases from J, leaving 10 bases between. This CDR3 has 14 residues.

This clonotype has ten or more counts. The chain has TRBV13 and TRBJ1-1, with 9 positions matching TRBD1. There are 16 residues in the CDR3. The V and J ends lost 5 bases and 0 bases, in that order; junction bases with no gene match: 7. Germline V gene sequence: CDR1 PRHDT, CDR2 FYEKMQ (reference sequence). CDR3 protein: CASSTGGLNLNTEAFF. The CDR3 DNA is TGTGCCAGCAGCACAGGGGGCCTCAATTTGAACACTGAAGCTTTCTTT.

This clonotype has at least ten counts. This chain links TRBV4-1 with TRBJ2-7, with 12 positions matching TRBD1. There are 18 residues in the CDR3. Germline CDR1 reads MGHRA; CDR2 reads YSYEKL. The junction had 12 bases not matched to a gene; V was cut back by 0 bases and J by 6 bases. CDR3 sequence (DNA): TGCGCCAGCAGCCAAGATTGGGGGGGACAGGGGGCCCATCGCGAGCAGTACTTC. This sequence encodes CASSQDWGGQGAHREQYF.

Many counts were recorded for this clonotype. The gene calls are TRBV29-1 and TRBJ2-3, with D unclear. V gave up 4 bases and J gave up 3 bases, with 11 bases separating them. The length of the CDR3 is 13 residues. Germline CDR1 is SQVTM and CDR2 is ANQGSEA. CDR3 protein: CSVVPDRTDTQYF. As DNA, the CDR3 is TGCAGCGTTGTCCCGGATAGGACAGATACGCAGTATTTT.

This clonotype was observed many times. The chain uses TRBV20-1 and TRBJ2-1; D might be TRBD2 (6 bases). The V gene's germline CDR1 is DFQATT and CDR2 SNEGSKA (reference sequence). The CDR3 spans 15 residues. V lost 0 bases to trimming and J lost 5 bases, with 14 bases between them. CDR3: CSARDARTNHNEQFF. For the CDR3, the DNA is TGCAGTGCTAGAGATGCAAGGACTAACCACAATGAGCAGTTCTTC.

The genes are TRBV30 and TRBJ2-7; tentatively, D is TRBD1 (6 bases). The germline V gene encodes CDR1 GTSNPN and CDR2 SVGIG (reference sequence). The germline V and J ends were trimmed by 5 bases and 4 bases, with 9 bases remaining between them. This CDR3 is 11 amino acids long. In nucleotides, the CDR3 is TGTGCCTGGGCTACAGGGTACGAGCAGTACTTC. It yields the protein CAWATGYEQYF.

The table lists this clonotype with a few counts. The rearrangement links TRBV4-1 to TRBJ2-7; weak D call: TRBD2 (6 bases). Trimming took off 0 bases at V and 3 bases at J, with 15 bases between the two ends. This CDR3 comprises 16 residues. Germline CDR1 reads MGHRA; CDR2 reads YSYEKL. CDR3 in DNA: TGCGCCAGCAGCCAAGACGGTTCCGGGAGACGCTACGAGCAGTACTTC. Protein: CASSQDGSGRRYEQYF.

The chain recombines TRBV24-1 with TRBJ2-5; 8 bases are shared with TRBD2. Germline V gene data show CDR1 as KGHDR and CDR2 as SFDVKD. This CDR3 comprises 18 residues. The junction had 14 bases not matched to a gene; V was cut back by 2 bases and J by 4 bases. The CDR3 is CATSDSGLSGGGGETQYF. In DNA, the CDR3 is TGTGCCACCAGTGATTCCGGACTATCGGGAGGGGGGGGAGAGACCCAGTACTTC.

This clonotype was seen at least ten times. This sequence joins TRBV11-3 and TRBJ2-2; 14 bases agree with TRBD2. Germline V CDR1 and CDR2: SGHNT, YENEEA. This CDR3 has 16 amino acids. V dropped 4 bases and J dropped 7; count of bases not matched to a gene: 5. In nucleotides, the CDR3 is TGTGCCAGCAGCTCCGGGACTAGCGGGAGTCACGGGGAGCTGTTTTTT. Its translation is CASSSGTSGSHGELFF.

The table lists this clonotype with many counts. CDR3 nucleotides: TGTGCCAGCAGCTTGGGGGACAGGAGCCATCAGCCCCAGCATTTT. It is translated as CASSLGDRSHQPQHF. The chain has TRBV5-8 and TRBJ1-5, with 8 bases lining up with TRBD1. CDR3 size: 15 residues. Unmatched junction bases numbered 4, after V lost 0 bases and J lost 5 bases. CDR1 is SGHTS and CDR2 is YDEGEE in the germline V gene.

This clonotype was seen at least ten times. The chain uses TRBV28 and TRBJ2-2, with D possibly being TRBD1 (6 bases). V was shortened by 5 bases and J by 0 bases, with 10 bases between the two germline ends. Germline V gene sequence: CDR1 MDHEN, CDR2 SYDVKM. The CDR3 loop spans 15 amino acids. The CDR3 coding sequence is TGTGCCAGCAGTCCCCGGACAGCGAACACCGGGGAGCTGTTTTTT. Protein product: CASSPRTANTGELFF.

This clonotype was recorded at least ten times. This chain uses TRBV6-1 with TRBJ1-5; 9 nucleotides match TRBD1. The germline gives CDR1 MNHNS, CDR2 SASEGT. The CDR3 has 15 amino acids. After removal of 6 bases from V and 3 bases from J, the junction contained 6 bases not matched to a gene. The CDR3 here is CASRPQGAINQPQHF. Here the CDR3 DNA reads TGTGCCAGCAGACCACAGGGGGCTATCAATCAGCCCCAGCATTTT.

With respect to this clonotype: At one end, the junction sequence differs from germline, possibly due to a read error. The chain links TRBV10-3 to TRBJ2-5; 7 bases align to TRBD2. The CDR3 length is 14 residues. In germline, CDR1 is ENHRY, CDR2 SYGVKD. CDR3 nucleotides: TGTGCCATCAGTGGAACTAGCGCCCAAGAGGCCCAGTACTTC. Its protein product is CAISGTSAQEAQYF.

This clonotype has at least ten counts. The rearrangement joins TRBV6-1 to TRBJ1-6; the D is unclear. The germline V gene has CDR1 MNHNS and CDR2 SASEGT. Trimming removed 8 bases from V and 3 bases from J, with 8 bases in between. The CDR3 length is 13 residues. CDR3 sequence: CASASYYNSPLHF. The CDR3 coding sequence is TGTGCCAGCGCCAGCTACTATAATTCACCCCTCCACTTT.